The following is a T cell receptor beta chain sequence with its context. Its antigen is still unknown. Repertoires were generated with immunoSEQ multiplex PCR, while TCRdb's copy carries only in-frame clones and drops some. The sample lists 90,000 to 130,000 clones; 94% were seen once. The sample originates from a study of T cell responses to AZD1222 COVID-19 vaccine. Overall study results and limits: Most donors were white British, females outnumbered males, and clonal diversity was possibly underestimated. Repertoires were collected only later (after the peak T cell response had occurred).

The CDR3 extends over 16 amino acids. J gave up 2 bases and V 4 bases, and 7 bases lay outside the gene matches. Germline loops: CDR1 SGHNT, CDR2 YYREEE (reference sequence). The starting material was peripheral blood, obtained 28 days after the second AZD1222 dose. The rearrangement links TRBV5-4 to TRBJ2-3; TRBD2 aligns across 10 bases. The origin of this receptor is an adult who received the AZD1222 COVID-19 vaccine. This chain's CDR3 is CASSPRAGGITDTQYF. CDR3 nucleotides: TGTGCCAGCAGCCCAAGAGCGGGGGGGATCACAGATACGCAGTATTTT.